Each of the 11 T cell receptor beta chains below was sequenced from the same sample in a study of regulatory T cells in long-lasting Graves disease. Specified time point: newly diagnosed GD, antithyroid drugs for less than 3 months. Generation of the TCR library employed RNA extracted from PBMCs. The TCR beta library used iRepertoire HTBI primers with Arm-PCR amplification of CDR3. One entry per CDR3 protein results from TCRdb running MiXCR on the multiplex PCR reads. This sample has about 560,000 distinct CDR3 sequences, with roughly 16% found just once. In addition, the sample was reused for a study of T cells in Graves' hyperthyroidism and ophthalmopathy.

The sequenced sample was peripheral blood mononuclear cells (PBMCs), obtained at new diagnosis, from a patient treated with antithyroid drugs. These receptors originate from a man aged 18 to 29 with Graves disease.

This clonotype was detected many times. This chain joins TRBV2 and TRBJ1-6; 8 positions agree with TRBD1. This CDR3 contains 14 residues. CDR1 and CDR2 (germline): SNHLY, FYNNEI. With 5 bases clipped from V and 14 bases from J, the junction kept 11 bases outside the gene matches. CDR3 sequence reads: CASSRQGTVTALHF. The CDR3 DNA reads TGTGCCAGCAGTAGACAGGGGACCGTGACGGCCCTCCACTTT.

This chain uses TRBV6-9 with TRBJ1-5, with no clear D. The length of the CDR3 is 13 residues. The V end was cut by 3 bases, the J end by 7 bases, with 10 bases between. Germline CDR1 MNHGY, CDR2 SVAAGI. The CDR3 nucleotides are TGTGCCAGCAGTTACATGCAGGCCCAGCCCCAGCATTTT. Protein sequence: CASSYMQAQPQHF.

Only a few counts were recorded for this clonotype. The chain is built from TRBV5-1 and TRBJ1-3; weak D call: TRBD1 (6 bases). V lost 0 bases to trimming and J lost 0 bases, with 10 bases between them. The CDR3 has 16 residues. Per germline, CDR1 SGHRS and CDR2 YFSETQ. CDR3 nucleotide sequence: TGCGCCAGCAGCTTGGGGGGGCGGATCTCTGGAAACACCATATATTTT. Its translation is CASSLGGRISGNTIYF.

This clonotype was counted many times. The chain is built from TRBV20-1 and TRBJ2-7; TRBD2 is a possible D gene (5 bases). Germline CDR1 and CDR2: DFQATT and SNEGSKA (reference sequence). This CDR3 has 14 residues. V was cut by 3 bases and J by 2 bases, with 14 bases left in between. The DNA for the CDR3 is TGCAGTGCTAGTCTCGAGGGAACCACCTACGAGCAGTACTTC. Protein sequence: CSASLEGTTYEQYF.

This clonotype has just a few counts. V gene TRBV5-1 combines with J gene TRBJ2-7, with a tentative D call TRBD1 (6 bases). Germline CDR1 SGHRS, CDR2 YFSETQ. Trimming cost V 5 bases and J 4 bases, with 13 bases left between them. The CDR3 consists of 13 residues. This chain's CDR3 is CASSKGVSYEQYF. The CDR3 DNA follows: TGCGCCAGCAGTAAGGGGGTCTCGTACGAGCAGTACTTC.

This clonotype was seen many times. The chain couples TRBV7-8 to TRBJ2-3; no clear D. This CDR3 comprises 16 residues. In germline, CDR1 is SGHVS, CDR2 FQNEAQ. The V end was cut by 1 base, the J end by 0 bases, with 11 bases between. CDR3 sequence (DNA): TGTGCCAGCAGCTTAGTCGACGGAGCTAGCACAGATACGCAGTATTTT. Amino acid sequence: CASSLVDGASTDTQYF. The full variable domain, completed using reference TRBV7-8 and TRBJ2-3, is GAGVSQSPRYKVAKRGQDVALRCDPISGHVSLFWYQQALGQGPEFLTYFQNEAQLDKSGLPSDRFFAERPEGSVSTLKIQRTQQEDSAVYLCASSLVDGASTDTQYFGPGTRLTVL.

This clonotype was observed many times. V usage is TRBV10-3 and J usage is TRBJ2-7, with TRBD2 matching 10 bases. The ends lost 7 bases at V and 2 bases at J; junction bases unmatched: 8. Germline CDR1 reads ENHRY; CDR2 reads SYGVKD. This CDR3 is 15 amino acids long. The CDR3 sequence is CAIMEPSGRAYEQYF. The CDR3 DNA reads TGTGCCATCATGGAACCCAGCGGGAGGGCCTACGAGCAGTACTTC.

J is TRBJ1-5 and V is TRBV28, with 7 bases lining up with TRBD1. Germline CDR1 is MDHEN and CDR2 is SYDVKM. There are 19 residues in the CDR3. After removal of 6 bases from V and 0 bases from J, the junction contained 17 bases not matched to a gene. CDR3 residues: CASSIPGTASSYSNQPQHF. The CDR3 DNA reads TGTGCCAGCAGCATTCCCGGGACAGCATCCTCTTATAGCAATCAGCCCCAGCATTTT.

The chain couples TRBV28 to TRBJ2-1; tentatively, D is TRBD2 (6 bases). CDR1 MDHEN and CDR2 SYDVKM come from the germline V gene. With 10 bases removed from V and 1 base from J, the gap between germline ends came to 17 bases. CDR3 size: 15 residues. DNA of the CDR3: TGTGCCACTAGGAGGAGGGAAACATCCTACAATGAGCAGTTCTTC. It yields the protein CATRRRETSYNEQFF.

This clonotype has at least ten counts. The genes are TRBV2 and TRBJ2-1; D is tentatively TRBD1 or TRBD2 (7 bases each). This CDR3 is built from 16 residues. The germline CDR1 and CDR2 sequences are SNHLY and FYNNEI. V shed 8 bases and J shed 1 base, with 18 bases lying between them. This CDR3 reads CASSPRGGQSYNEQFF. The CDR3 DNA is TGTGCCAGCTCCCCCAGGGGGGGACAGTCCTACAATGAGCAGTTCTTC.

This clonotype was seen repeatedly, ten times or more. The CDR3 loop reads CASSFGLINLGAQFF. Here the CDR3 DNA reads TGTGCCAGCAGTTTTGGCTTAATTAATTTAGGGGCCCAGTTCTTC. V and J are TRBV28 and TRBJ2-1, with D possibly matching TRBD1 (5 bases). This CDR3 has 15 residues. Germline loops: CDR1 MDHEN, CDR2 SYDVKM. V was trimmed by 3 bases and J by 13 bases, leaving 22 bases between them.